These T cell receptor beta chains were read from a single sample in a study of T cell responses to AZD1222 COVID-19 vaccine. Measured with immunoSEQ multiplex PCR; TCRdb has only the in-frame clones, and not every one. There are approximately 130,000 clones in the sample; nearly 95% occur only once, and 0.85% to 0.95% lies in the top ten. Sequencing used peripheral blood, obtained on day 0 of AZD1222 vaccination. These TCRs come from an adult in good health. Both conserved end residues are part of each CDR3. Each record gives: V gene, D gene, clone size, J gene, CDR3 protein, CDR3 DNA. D genes are given only for firm matches. Clone sizes are given selectively: once, few, many, or a class where the clone is expanded.

v_gene: TRBV7-8; d_gene: .; abundance: .; j_gene: TRBJ1-5; CDR3aa: CASSLGVGNQPQHF; CDR3nt: TGTGCCAGCAGCTTAGGCGTGGGCAATCAGCCCCAGCATTTT
v_gene: TRBV7-9; d_gene: .; abundance: .; j_gene: TRBJ1-1; CDR3aa: CASSPRDGRTEAFF; CDR3nt: TGTGCCAGCAGCCCCAGGGATGGACGTACTGAAGCTTTCTTT
v_gene: TRBV3-1/TRBV3-2; d_gene: TRBD1; abundance: once; j_gene: TRBJ2-7; CDR3aa: CASSTSGTGVGEQYF; CDR3nt: TGTGCCAGCAGCACCTCCGGGACAGGGGTTGGCGAGCAGTACTTC
v_gene: TRBV6-5; d_gene: .; abundance: .; j_gene: TRBJ1-1; CDR3aa: CASSYSKARNTEAFF; CDR3nt: TGTGCCAGCAGTTACTCGAAAGCCAGGAACACTGAAGCTTTCTTT
v_gene: TRBV6-5; d_gene: .; abundance: .; j_gene: TRBJ2-1; CDR3aa: CASSYSNWRVNEQFF; CDR3nt: TGTGCCAGCAGTTACTCGAATTGGCGGGTCAATGAGCAGTTCTTC
v_gene: TRBV6-5; d_gene: TRBD1; abundance: .; j_gene: TRBJ1-1; CDR3aa: CATIGTGKPNTEAFF; CDR3nt: TGTGCCACCATCGGGACAGGGAAACCGAACACTGAAGCTTTCTTT
v_gene: TRBV29-1; d_gene: TRBD1; abundance: .; j_gene: TRBJ1-2; CDR3aa: CSVEQGQVLYGYTF; CDR3nt: TGCAGCGTTGAACAGGGACAGGTCCTTTATGGCTACACCTTC
v_gene: TRBV11-2; d_gene: TRBD2; abundance: once; j_gene: TRBJ2-5; CDR3aa: CASSLVLPTSGDETQYF; CDR3nt: TGTGCCAGCAGCTTAGTGCTCCCGACTAGCGGGGACGAGACCCAGTACTTC
v_gene: TRBV6-5; d_gene: .; abundance: few; j_gene: TRBJ2-7; CDR3aa: CASSYSQAGREQYF; CDR3nt: TGTGCCAGCAGTTACTCGCAAGCAGGGCGCGAGCAGTACTTC
v_gene: TRBV6-1; d_gene: TRBD1; abundance: .; j_gene: TRBJ1-2; CDR3aa: CASSEHGTGSSGVF; CDR3nt: TGTGCCAGCAGTGAACATGGGACAGGTTCCTCGGGGGTCTTC
v_gene: TRBV5-4; d_gene: TRBD1; abundance: .; j_gene: TRBJ2-7; CDR3aa: CASSPTGQGHEQYF; CDR3nt: TGTGCCAGCAGCCCCACGGGACAGGGCCACGAGCAGTACTTC
v_gene: TRBV6-1; d_gene: .; abundance: .; j_gene: TRBJ1-2; CDR3aa: CASSEGPGLDYGYTF; CDR3nt: TGTGCCAGCAGTGAAGGTCCAGGTTTGGACTATGGCTACACCTTC
v_gene: TRBV7-2; d_gene: TRBD2; abundance: .; j_gene: TRBJ2-1; CDR3aa: CASSDRAGGHRFF; CDR3nt: TGTGCCAGCAGCGACCGGGCGGGGGGCCATAGGTTCTTC
v_gene: TRBV12-3/TRBV12-4; d_gene: .; abundance: .; j_gene: TRBJ2-1; CDR3aa: CASSWGQLNEQFF; CDR3nt: TGTGCCAGCAGTTGGGGCCAGTTGAATGAGCAGTTCTTC
v_gene: TRBV7-8; d_gene: .; abundance: .; j_gene: TRBJ1-5; CDR3aa: CASSLAGGVGQPQHF; CDR3nt: TGTGCCAGCAGCTTAGCCGGAGGGGTTGGTCAGCCCCAGCATTTT
v_gene: TRBV4-2; d_gene: TRBD2; abundance: .; j_gene: TRBJ2-1; CDR3aa: CASSQRGLAGRDEQFF; CDR3nt: TGTGCCAGCAGCCAACGAGGACTAGCGGGGAGGGATGAGCAGTTCTTC
v_gene: TRBV14; d_gene: TRBD1; abundance: .; j_gene: TRBJ1-2; CDR3aa: CASSPSYPTGVRATTF; CDR3nt: TGTGCCAGCAGCCCTTCCTACCCGACAGGGGTACGAGCTACTACCTTC
v_gene: TRBV6-5; d_gene: .; abundance: .; j_gene: TRBJ1-2; CDR3aa: CASSSTGYYGYTF; CDR3nt: TGTGCCAGCAGTTCCACAGGGTACTATGGCTACACCTTC
v_gene: TRBV9; d_gene: TRBD2; abundance: .; j_gene: TRBJ2-2; CDR3aa: CASSVVPSGGNTGELFF; CDR3nt: TGTGCCAGCAGCGTAGTTCCCAGCGGGGGAAACACCGGGGAGCTGTTTTTT
v_gene: TRBV11-1; d_gene: .; abundance: .; j_gene: TRBJ2-5; CDR3aa: CASSPLGVGQETQYF; CDR3nt: TGTGCCAGCAGCCCGTTAGGGGTGGGCCAAGAGACCCAGTACTTC
v_gene: TRBV6-6; d_gene: .; abundance: .; j_gene: TRBJ2-1; CDR3aa: CASKQSSYNEQFF; CDR3nt: TGTGCCAGCAAACAGAGCTCCTACAATGAGCAGTTCTTC
v_gene: TRBV29-1; d_gene: TRBD1; abundance: .; j_gene: TRBJ2-7; CDR3aa: CSAGGASYEQYF; CDR3nt: TGCAGTGCAGGGGGCGCCTCCTACGAGCAGTACTTC
v_gene: TRBV7-9; d_gene: .; abundance: .; j_gene: TRBJ2-7; CDR3aa: CASSQDGGSYEQYF; CDR3nt: TGTGCCAGCAGCCAAGATGGGGGCTCCTACGAGCAGTACTTC
v_gene: TRBV6-6; d_gene: .; abundance: .; j_gene: TRBJ1-2; CDR3aa: CASSYGPSGLSYGYTF; CDR3nt: TGTGCCAGCAGTTACGGTCCCTCGGGACTTAGCTATGGCTACACCTTC
v_gene: TRBV5-1; d_gene: TRBD1; abundance: .; j_gene: TRBJ1-1; CDR3aa: CASSPLPGQENTEAFF; CDR3nt: TGCGCCAGCAGCCCCCTCCCCGGACAGGAAAACACTGAAGCTTTCTTT
v_gene: TRBV6-6; d_gene: .; abundance: once; j_gene: TRBJ1-4; CDR3aa: CASSLRDGEKLFF; CDR3nt: TGTGCCAGCAGCCTACGGGACGGGGAAAAACTGTTTTTT
v_gene: TRBV6-5; d_gene: .; abundance: .; j_gene: TRBJ1-1; CDR3aa: CASKEQAGKVTEAFF; CDR3nt: TGTGCCAGCAAGGAACAGGCAGGGAAGGTCACTGAAGCTTTCTTT
v_gene: TRBV9; d_gene: TRBD1; abundance: .; j_gene: TRBJ1-2; CDR3aa: CASSAGQGLYTF; CDR3nt: TGTGCCAGCAGCGCCGGACAGGGGCTGTACACCTTC
v_gene: TRBV5-6; d_gene: .; abundance: .; j_gene: TRBJ1-2; CDR3aa: CASSSAGIYGYTF; CDR3nt: TGTGCCAGCAGCTCCGCAGGGATTTACGGCTACACCTTC
v_gene: TRBV5-1; d_gene: .; abundance: .; j_gene: TRBJ2-2; CDR3aa: CASRRDPNTGELFF; CDR3nt: TGCGCCAGCAGGAGGGACCCGAACACCGGGGAGCTGTTTTTT
v_gene: TRBV3-1/TRBV3-2; d_gene: TRBD1; abundance: .; j_gene: TRBJ1-4; CDR3aa: CASSQENPGQGEKLFF; CDR3nt: TGTGCCAGCAGCCAAGAAAACCCGGGACAGGGTGAAAAACTGTTTTTT